The clone carrying this TCR beta chain has ten or more counts. This entry comes from a study of T-cell reconstitution after alpha-beta-depleted transplantation in children. CDR1 and CDR2 from the germline V gene are SQVTM and ANQGSEA. Trimming took 7 bases from V and 5 from J; bases not matched to a gene: 12. The CDR3 has 14 amino acids. It was with unique molecular identifiers that the TCRbeta library was prepared. In TCRdb, the PCR reads were re-called with MiXCR into one record per CDR3 protein. Altogether about 260,000 distinct CDR3 sequences are present, 6.5% to 10% being singletons, with the ten largest covering 6.3%.

This chain uses TRBV29-1 with TRBJ2-5; TRBD2 aligns across 8 bases. This clonotype originated in a male patient between 10 and 17 years old who had a stem cell transplant for acute lymphoblastic leukemia, so the T cells may come from the graft donor. The sample consisted of PBMCs, mostly from graft donor cells, taken 180 days after TCRalphabeta/CD19-depleted stem cell transplant. This CDR3 reads CSGQRTSRRETQYF. The CDR3 DNA reads as TGCAGCGGGCAAAGGACTAGCCGCCGGGAGACCCAGTACTTC.